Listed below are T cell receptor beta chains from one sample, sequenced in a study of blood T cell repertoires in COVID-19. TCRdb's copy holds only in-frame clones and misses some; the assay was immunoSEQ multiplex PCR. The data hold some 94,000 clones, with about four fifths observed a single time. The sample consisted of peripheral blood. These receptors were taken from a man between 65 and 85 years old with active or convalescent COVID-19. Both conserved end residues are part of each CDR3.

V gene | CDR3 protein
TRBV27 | CASSLLQGAGGYTF
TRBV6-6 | CASRAADRSSYEQYF
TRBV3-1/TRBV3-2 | CASSQFTGGINGNTIYF
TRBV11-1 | CASSSGTGYHEQYF
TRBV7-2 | CASSPRQGANYGYTF
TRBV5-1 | CASSFETGSNQPQHF
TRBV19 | CASSMVGGTEAFF
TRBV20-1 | CSASFGGEKLFF
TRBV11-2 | CASSPLSGGADEQFF
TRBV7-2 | CASSSLTNSPLHF
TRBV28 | CASSLMASGGTDTQYF
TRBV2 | CASGGQWANVLTF
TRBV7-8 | CASSLAGGNVGSPLHF
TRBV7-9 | CASSNSGTGYMQFF
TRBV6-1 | CASSEVLQGARTEAFF
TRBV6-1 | CASNPGHPADTQYF
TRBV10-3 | CAISESRTGTGEKLFF
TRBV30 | CAWRTGVAGELFF
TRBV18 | CASSPQSYEQYF
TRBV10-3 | CAISEYRGFTEAFF
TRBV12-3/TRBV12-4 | CASTNGGGNEQFF
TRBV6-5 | CASLDRGISYEQYF
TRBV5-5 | CASSLQGNQPQHF
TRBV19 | CASSIVIKGGRETQYF
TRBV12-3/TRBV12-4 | CASRRNTEAFF
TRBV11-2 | CASSLRSYTEAFF
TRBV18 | CASSPPGETQYF
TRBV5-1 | CASSFTGGEQYF
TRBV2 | CASSEDERGKKETQYF